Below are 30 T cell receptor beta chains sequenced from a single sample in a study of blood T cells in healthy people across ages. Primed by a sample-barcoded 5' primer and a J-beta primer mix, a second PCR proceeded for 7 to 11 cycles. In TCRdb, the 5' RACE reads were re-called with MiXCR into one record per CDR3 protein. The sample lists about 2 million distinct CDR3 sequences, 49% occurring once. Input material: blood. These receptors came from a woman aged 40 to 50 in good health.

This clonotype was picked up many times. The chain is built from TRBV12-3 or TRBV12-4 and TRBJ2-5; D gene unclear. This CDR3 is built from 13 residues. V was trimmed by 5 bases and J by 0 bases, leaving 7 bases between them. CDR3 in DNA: TGTGCCAGCAGTCCGACCAACCAAGAGACCCAGTACTTC. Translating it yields CASSPTNQETQYF.

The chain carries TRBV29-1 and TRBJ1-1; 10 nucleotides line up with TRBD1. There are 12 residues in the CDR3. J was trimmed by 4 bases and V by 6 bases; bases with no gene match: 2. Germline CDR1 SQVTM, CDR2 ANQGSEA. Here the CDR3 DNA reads TGCAGCGTGGGACAGGGGAGCACTGAAGCTTTCTTT. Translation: CSVGQGSTEAFF.

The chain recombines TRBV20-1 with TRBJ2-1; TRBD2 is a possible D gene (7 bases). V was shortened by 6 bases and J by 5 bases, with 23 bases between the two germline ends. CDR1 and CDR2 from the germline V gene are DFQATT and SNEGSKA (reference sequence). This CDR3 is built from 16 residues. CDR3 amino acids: CSARKGVGGLNNEQFF. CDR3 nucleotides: TGCAGTGCCCGTAAAGGGGTGGGGGGGCTTAACAATGAGCAGTTCTTC.

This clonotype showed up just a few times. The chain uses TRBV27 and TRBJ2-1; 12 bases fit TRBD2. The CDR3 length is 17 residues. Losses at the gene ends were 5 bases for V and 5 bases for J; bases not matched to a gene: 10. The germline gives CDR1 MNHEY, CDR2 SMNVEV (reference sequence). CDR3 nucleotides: TGTGCCAGCAGTCTCAGAATACTAGCGGGGGGAAACAATGAGCAGTTCTTC. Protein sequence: CASSLRILAGGNNEQFF.

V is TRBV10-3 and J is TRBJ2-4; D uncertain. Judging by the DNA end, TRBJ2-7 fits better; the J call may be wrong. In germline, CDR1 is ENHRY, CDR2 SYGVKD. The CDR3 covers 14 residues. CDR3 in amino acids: CAISESGQVHEQYF. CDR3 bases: TGTGCCATCAGTGAGTCAGGGCAGGTCCACGAGCAGTACTTC.

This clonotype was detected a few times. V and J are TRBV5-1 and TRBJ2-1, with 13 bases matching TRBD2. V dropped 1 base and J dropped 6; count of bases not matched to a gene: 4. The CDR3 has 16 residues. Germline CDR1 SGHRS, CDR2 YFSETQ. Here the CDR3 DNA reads TGCGCCAGCAGCTTGATGACTAGCGGGGGGACCAATGAGCAGTTCTTC. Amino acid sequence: CASSLMTSGGTNEQFF.

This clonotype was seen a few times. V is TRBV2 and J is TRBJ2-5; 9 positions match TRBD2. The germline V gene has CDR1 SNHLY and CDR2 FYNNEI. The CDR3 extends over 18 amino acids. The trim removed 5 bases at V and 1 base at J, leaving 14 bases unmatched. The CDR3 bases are TGTGCCAGCAGTACGCAGGTTAGACCGGGACTAGCCCAAGAGACCCAGTACTTC. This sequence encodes CASSTQVRPGLAQETQYF.

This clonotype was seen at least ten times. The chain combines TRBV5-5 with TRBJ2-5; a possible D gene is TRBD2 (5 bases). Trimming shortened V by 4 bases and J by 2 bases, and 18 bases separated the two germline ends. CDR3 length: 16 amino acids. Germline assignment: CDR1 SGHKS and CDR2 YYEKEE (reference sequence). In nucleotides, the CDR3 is TGTGCCAGCAGCCTCTCCCACACAAAGCGGCAAGAGACCCAGTACTTC. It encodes CASSLSHTKRQETQYF.

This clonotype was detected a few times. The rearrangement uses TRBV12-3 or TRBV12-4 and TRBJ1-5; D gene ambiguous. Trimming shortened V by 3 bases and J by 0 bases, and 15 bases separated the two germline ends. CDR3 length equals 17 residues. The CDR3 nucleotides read TGTGCCAGCAGTTTTGAGGCGACGGATTATAGCAATCAGCCCCAGCATTTT. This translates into CASSFEATDYSNQPQHF.

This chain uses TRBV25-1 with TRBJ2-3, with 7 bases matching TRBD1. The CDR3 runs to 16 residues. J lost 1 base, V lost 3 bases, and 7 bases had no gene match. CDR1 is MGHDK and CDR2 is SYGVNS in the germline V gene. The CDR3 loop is CASSDYRQGGTDTQYF. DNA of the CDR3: TGTGCCAGCAGTGATTACCGACAGGGAGGCACAGATACGCAGTATTTT.

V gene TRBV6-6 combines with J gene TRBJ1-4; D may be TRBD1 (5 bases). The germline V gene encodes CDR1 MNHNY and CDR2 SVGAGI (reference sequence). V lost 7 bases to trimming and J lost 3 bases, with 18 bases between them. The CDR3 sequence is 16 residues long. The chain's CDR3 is CASKNLQGSPNEKLFF. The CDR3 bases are TGTGCCAGCAAAAACCTCCAGGGCAGCCCTAATGAAAAACTGTTTTTT.

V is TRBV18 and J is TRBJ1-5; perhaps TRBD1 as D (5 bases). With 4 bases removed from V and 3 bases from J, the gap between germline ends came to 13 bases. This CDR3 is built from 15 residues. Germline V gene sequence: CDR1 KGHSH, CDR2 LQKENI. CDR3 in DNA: TGTGCCAGCTCACTGACAGACAAGCACAATCAGCCCCAGCATTTT. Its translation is CASSLTDKHNQPQHF.

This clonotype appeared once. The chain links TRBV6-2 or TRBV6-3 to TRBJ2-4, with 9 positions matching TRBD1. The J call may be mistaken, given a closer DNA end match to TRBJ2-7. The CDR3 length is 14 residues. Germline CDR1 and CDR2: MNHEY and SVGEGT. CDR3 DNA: TGTGCCAGCACTTGGACAGGGGAAGCTAACGAGCAGTACTTC. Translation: CASTWTGEANEQYF.

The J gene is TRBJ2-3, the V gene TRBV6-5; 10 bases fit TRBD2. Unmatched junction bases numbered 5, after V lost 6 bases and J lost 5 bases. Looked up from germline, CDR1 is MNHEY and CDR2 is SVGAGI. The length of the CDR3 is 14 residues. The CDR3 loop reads CASRWTSGGDTQYF. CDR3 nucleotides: TGTGCCAGCAGATGGACTAGCGGAGGAGATACGCAGTATTTT.

The CDR3 is CASSSSDRVMTDTQYF. CDR3 DNA sequence: TGTGCCAGCAGTTCATCGGACAGGGTTATGACAGATACGCAGTATTTT. The chain uses TRBV27 and TRBJ2-3; 8 bases match TRBD1. The CDR3 covers 16 residues. Germline V gene lookup returns CDR1 MNHEY and CDR2 SMNVEV (reference sequence). V dropped 4 bases and J dropped 3; count of bases not matched to a gene: 9.

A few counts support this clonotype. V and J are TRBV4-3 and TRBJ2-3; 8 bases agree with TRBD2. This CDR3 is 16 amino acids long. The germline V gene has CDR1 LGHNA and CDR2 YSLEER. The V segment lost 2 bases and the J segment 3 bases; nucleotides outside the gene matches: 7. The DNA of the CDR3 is TGCGCCAGCAGCCAAAACGGGGGGGCCGAGACAGATACGCAGTATTTT. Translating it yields CASSQNGGAETDTQYF.

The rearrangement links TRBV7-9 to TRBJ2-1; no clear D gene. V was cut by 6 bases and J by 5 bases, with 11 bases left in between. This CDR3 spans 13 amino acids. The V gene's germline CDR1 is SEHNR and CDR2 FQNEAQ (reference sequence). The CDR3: CASRAAAHNEQFF. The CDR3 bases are TGTGCCAGCAGGGCAGCAGCGCACAATGAGCAGTTCTTC.

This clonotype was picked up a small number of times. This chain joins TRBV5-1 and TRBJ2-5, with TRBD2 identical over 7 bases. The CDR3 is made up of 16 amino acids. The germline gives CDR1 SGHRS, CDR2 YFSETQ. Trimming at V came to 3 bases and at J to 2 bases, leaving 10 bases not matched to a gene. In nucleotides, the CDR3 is TGCGCCAGCAGCTCGTCTCCGGGGGGAGGGCAAGAGACCCAGTACTTC. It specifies CASSSSPGGGQETQYF.

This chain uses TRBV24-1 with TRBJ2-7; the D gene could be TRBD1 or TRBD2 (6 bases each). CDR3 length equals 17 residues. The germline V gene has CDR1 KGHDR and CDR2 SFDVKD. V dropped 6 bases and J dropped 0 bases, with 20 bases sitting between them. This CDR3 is CATSQGGPPNHSYEQYF. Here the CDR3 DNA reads TGTGCCACCAGTCAAGGGGGGCCCCCAAACCACTCCTACGAGCAGTACTTC.

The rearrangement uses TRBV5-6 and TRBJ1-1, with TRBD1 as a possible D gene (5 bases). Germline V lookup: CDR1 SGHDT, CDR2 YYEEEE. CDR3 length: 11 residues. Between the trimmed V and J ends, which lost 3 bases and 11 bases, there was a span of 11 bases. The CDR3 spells CASSSPRDAFF. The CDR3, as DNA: TGTGCCAGCAGCTCCCCCAGGGACGCTTTCTTT.

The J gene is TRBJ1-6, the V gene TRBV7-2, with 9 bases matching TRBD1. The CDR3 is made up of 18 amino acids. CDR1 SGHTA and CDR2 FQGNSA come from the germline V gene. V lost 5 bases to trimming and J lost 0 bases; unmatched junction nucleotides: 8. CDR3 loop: CASSGGQGLSSYNSPLHF. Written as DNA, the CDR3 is TGTGCCAGCAGCGGGGGACAGGGCTTGAGCTCCTATAATTCACCCCTCCACTTT. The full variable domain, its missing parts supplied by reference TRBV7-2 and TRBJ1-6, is GAGVSQSPSNKVTEKGKDVELRCDPISGHTALYWYRQSLGQGLEFLIYFQGNSAPDKSGLPSDRFSAERTGGSVSTLTIQRTQQEDSAVYLCASSGGQGLSSYNSPLHFGNGTRLTVT.

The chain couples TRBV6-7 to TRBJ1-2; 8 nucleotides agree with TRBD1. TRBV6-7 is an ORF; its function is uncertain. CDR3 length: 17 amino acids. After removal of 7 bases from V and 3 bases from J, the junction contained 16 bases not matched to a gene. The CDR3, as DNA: TGTGCCAGCACCTACGTTAACTGGACAGGGATAGACTATGGCTACACCTTC. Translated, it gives CASTYVNWTGIDYGYTF.

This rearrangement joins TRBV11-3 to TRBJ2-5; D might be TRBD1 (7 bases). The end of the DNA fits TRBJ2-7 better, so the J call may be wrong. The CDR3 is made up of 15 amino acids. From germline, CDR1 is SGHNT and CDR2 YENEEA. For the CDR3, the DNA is TGTGCCAGCAGCTCGGAGGGGGCTGAAATCTACGAGCAGTACTTC. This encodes CASSSEGAEIYEQYF.

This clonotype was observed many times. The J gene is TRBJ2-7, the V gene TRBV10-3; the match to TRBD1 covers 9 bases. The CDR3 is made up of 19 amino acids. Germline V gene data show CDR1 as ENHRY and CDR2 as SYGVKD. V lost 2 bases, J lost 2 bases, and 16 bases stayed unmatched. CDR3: CAISEPTKGQGLQPYEQYF. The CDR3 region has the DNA TGTGCCATCAGTGAGCCCACAAAAGGACAGGGGCTCCAACCCTACGAGCAGTACTTC.

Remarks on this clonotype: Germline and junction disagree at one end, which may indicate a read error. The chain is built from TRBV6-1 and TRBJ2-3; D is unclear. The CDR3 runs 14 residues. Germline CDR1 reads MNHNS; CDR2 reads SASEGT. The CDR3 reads CASKLTLSTDAQYF. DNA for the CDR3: TGTGCCAGCAAATTGACACTCAGCACAGATGCGCAGTATTTT.

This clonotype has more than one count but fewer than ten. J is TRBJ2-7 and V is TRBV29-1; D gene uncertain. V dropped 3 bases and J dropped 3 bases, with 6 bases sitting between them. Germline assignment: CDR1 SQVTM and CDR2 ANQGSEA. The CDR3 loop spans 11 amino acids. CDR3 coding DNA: TGCAGCGTTGATCTAGGCTACGAGCAGTACTTC. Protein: CSVDLGYEQYF.

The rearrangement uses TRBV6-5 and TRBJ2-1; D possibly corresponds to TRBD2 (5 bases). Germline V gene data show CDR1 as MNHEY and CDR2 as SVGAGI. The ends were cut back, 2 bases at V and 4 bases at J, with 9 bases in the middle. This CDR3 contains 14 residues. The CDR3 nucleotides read TGTGCCAGCAGTTACACCCGAGGGTACAATGAGCAGTTCTTC. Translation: CASSYTRGYNEQFF.

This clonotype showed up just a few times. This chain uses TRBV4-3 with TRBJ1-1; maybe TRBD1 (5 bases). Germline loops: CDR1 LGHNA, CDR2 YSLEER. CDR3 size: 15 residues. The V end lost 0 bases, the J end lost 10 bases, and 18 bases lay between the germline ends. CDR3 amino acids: CASSQEGTGDVRAFF. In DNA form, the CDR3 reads TGCGCCAGCAGCCAAGAAGGGACCGGGGACGTGAGAGCTTTCTTT.

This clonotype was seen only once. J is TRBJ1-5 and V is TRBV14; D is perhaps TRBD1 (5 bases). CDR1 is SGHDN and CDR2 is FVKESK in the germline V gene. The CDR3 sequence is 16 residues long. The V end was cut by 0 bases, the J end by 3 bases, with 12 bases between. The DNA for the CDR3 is TGTGCCAGCAGCCAAGATAGCAGGGATAACAATCAGCCCCAGCATTTT. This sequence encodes CASSQDSRDNNQPQHF.

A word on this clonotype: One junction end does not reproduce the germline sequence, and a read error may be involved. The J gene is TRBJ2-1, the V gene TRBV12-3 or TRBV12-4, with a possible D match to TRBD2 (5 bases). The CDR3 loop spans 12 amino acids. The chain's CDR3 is CAGSLGLNEQFF. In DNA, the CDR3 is TGTGCCGGCAGTTTAGGACTGAATGAGCAGTTCTTC.